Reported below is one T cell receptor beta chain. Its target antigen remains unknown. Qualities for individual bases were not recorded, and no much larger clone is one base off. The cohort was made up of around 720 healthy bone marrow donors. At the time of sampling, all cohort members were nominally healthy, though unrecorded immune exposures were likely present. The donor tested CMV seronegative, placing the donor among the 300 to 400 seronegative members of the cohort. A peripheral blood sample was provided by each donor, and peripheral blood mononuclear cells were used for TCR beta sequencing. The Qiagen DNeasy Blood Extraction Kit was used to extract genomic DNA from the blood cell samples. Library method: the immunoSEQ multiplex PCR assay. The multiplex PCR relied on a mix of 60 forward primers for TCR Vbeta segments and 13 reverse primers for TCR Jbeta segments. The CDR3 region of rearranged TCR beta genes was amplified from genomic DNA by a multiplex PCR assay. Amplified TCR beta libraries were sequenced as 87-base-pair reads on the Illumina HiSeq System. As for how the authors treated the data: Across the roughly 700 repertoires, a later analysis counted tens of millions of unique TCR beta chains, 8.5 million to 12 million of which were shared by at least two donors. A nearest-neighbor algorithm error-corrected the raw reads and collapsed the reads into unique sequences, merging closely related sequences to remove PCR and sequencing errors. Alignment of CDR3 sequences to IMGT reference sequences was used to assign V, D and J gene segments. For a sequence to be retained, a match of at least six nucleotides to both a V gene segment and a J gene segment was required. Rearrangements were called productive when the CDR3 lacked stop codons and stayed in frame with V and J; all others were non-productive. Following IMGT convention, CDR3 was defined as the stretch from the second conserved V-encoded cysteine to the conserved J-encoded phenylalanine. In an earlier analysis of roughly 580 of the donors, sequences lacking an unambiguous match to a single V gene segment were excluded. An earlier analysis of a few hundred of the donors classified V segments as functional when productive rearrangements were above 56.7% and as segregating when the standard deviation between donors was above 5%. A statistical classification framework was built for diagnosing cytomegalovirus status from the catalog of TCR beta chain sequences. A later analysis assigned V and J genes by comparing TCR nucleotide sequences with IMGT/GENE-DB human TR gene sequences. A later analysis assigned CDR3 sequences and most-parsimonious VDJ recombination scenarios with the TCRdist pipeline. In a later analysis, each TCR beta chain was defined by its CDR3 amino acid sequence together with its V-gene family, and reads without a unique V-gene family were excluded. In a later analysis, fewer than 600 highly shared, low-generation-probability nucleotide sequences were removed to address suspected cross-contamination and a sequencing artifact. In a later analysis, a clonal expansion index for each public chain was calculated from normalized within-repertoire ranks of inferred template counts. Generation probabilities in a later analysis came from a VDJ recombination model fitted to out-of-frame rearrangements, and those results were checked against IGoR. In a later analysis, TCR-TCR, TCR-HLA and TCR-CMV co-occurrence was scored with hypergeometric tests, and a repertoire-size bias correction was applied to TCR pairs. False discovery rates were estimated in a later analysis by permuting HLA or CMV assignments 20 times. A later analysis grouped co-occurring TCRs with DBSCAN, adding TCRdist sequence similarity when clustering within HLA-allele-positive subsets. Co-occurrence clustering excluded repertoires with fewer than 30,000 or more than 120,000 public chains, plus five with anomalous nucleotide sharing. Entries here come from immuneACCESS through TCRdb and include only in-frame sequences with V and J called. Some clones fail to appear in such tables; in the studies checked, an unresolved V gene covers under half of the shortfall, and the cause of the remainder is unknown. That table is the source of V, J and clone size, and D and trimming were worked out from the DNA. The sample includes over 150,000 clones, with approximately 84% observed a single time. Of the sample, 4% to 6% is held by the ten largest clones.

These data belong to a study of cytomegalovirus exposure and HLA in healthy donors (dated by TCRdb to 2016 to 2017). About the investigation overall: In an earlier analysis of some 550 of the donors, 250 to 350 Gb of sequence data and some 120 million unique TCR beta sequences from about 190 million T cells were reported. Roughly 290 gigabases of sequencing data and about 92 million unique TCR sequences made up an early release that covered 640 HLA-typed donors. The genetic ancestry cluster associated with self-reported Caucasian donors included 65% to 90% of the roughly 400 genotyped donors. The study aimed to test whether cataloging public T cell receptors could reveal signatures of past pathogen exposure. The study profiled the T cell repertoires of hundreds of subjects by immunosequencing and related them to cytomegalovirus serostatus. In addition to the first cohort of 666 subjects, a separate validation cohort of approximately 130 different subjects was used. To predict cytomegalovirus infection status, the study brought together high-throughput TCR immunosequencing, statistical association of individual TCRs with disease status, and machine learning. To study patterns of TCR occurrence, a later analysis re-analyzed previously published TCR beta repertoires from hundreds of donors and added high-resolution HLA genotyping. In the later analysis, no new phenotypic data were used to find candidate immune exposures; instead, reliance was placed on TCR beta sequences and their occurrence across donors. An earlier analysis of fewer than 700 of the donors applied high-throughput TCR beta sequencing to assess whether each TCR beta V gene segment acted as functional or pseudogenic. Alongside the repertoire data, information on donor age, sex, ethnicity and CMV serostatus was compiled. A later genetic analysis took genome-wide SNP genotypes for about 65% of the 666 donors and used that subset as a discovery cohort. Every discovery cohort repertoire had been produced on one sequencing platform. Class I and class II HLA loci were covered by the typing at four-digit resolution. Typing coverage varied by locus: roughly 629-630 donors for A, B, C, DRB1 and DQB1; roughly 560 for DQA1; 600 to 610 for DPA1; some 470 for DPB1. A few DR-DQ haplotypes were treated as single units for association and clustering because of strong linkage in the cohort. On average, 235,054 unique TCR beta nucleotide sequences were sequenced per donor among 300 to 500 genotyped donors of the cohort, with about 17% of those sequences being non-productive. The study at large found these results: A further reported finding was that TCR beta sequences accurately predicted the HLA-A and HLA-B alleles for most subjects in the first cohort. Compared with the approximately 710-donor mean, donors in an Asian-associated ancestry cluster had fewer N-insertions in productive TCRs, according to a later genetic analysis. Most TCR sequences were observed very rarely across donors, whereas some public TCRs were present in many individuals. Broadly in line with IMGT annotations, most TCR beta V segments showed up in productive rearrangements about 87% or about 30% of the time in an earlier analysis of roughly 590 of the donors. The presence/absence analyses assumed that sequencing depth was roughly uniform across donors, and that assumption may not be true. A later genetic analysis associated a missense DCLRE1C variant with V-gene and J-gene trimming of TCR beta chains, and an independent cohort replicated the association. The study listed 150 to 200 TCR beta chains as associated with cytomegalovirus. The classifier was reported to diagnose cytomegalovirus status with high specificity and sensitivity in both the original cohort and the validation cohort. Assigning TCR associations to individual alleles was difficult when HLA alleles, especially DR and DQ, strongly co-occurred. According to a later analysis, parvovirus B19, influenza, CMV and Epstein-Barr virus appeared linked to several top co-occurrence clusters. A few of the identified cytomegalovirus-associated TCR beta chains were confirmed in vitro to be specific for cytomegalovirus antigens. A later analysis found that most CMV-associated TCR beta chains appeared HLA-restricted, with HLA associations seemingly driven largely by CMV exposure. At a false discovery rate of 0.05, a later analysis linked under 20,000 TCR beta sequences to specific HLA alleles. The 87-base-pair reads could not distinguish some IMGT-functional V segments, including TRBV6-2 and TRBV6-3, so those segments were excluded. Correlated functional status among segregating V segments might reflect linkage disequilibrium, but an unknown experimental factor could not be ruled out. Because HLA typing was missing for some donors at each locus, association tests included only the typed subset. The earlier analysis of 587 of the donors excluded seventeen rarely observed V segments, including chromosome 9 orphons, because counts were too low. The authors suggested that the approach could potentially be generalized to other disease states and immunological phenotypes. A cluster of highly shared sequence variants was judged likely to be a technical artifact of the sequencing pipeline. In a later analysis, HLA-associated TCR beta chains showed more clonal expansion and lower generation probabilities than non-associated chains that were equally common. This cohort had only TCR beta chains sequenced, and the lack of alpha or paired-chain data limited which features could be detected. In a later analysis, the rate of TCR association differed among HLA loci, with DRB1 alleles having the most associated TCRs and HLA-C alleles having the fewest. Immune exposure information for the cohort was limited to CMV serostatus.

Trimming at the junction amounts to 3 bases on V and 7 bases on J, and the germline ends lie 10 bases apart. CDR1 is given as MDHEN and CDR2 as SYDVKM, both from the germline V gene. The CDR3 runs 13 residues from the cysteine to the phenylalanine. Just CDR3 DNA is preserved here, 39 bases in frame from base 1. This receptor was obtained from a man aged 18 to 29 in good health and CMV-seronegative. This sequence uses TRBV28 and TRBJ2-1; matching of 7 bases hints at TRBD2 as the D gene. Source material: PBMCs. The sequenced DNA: TGTGCCAGCAGTTTGCGGGGGCCTAATGAGCAGTTCTTC. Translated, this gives CASSLRGPNEQFF. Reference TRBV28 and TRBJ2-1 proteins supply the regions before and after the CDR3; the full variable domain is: DVKVTQSSRYLVKRTGEKVFLECVQDMDHENMFWYRQDPGLGLRLIYFSYDVKMKEKGDIPEGYSVSREKKERFSLILESASTNQTSMYLCASSLRGPNEQFFGPGTRLTVL.